Listed below are T cell receptor beta chains from one sample, sequenced in a study of blood T cell repertoires in COVID-19. Profiled with immunoSEQ multiplex PCR; TCRdb holds only in-frame clones, not every one. Of about 350,000 clones in the sample, 87% were seen once. Specimen: peripheral blood. Receptors were obtained from a woman aged 45-60 years with COVID-19, enrolled during active disease. Each CDR3 is given with its conserved first and last residue. The order of the fields is V gene, J gene, D gene, clone size, CDR3 protein, CDR3 DNA. The D gene is left open where the match is weak. Size values are once, few and many counts, or a class for expanded clones, and some rows have none.

V gene: TRBV5-1
J gene: TRBJ2-5
D gene: TRBD2
clone size: -
CDR3 protein: CASSSGSPQETQYF
CDR3 DNA: TGCGCCAGCAGTAGCGGGAGTCCTCAAGAGACCCAGTACTTC

V gene: TRBV4-1
J gene: TRBJ2-1
D gene: -
clone size: -
CDR3 protein: CASSHPFPGNEQFF
CDR3 DNA: TGCGCCAGCAGCCACCCCTTTCCGGGGAATGAGCAGTTCTTC

V gene: TRBV27
J gene: TRBJ2-7
D gene: TRBD2
clone size: -
CDR3 protein: CASSLEPSGVSYEQYF
CDR3 DNA: TGTGCCAGCAGTTTAGAGCCTAGCGGAGTCTCCTACGAGCAGTACTTC

V gene: TRBV21-1
J gene: TRBJ1-2
D gene: -
clone size: -
CDR3 protein: CASSPRRMGGASYGYTF
CDR3 DNA: TGTGCCAGCAGCCCCCGCCGAATGGGGGGGGCAAGCTATGGCTACACCTTC

V gene: TRBV19
J gene: TRBJ2-1
D gene: TRBD2
clone size: -
CDR3 protein: CASSDIAGGPNEQFF
CDR3 DNA: TGTGCCAGTAGTGATATAGCGGGAGGGCCGAATGAGCAGTTCTTC

V gene: TRBV3-1/TRBV3-2
J gene: TRBJ1-2
D gene: -
clone size: -
CDR3 protein: CASSLRGEGGNGYTF
CDR3 DNA: TGTGCCAGCAGCCTACGTGGGGAGGGCGGTAATGGCTACACCTTC

V gene: TRBV5-6
J gene: TRBJ2-3
D gene: TRBD2
clone size: -
CDR3 protein: CASSGGGPVGTDTQYF
CDR3 DNA: TGTGCCAGCAGTGGGGGAGGGCCCGTCGGCACAGATACGCAGTATTTT

V gene: TRBV6-2/TRBV6-3
J gene: TRBJ2-7
D gene: -
clone size: -
CDR3 protein: CASSYRILYEQYF
CDR3 DNA: TGTGCCAGCAGTTACCGTATCCTCTACGAGCAGTACTTC

V gene: TRBV30
J gene: TRBJ1-3
D gene: -
clone size: -
CDR3 protein: CAWSPHRSGFSGNTIYF
CDR3 DNA: TGTGCCTGGAGTCCACACAGGTCAGGCTTTTCTGGAAACACCATATATTTT

V gene: TRBV18
J gene: TRBJ1-1
D gene: -
clone size: -
CDR3 protein: CASSPTGNRFTEAFF
CDR3 DNA: TGTGCCAGCTCACCTACAGGAAATAGGTTCACTGAAGCTTTCTTT

V gene: TRBV4-1
J gene: TRBJ1-4
D gene: TRBD1
clone size: -
CDR3 protein: CASSPFKDVGQEGEKLFF
CDR3 DNA: TGCGCCAGCAGCCCTTTTAAAGACGTGGGACAGGAGGGAGAAAAACTGTTTTTT

V gene: TRBV21-1
J gene: TRBJ1-4
D gene: -
clone size: -
CDR3 protein: CASSRNGRGNEKLFF
CDR3 DNA: TGTGCCAGCAGCCGGAACGGACGGGGTAATGAAAAACTGTTTTTT

V gene: TRBV19
J gene: TRBJ2-1
D gene: -
clone size: -
CDR3 protein: CASSPLSYNEQFF
CDR3 DNA: TGTGCCAGTAGCCCCCTCTCCTACAATGAGCAGTTCTTC

V gene: TRBV19
J gene: TRBJ1-5
D gene: TRBD1
clone size: -
CDR3 protein: CASSRYTGAGYQPQHF
CDR3 DNA: TGTGCCAGTAGCAGATACACAGGGGCTGGATATCAGCCCCAGCATTTT

V gene: TRBV30
J gene: TRBJ1-1
D gene: -
clone size: -
CDR3 protein: CAWTGGRNTEAFF
CDR3 DNA: TGTGCCTGGACGGGGGGTCGGAACACTGAAGCTTTCTTT

V gene: TRBV2
J gene: TRBJ2-3
D gene: TRBD2
clone size: once
CDR3 protein: CASSRTSGRGPDTQYF
CDR3 DNA: TGTGCCAGCAGTCGGACTAGCGGGAGGGGCCCAGATACGCAGTATTTT

V gene: TRBV5-1
J gene: TRBJ2-1
D gene: TRBD2
clone size: -
CDR3 protein: CASSSGLEGEQFF
CDR3 DNA: TGCGCCAGCAGCTCGGGACTAGAAGGTGAGCAGTTCTTC

V gene: TRBV18
J gene: TRBJ2-3
D gene: -
clone size: -
CDR3 protein: CASSYNTDTQYF
CDR3 DNA: TGTGCCAGCTCATACAACACAGATACGCAGTATTTT

V gene: TRBV18
J gene: TRBJ2-4
D gene: TRBD1
clone size: -
CDR3 protein: CASSPPSFGSDRGQWSIAKNIQYF
CDR3 DNA: TGTGCCAGCTCACCACCTTCTTTTGGCTCAGACAGGGGCCAATGGTCGATAGCCAAAAACATTCAGTACTTC

V gene: TRBV2
J gene: TRBJ1-1
D gene: -
clone size: -
CDR3 protein: CASEMTTANTEAFF
CDR3 DNA: TGTGCCAGCGAGATGACGACAGCTAACACTGAAGCTTTCTTT

V gene: TRBV10-2
J gene: TRBJ2-3
D gene: TRBD2
clone size: -
CDR3 protein: CASTTAGGRGDTQYF
CDR3 DNA: TGCGCCAGCACCACAGCGGGAGGGCGCGGAGATACGCAGTATTTT

V gene: TRBV3-1/TRBV3-2
J gene: TRBJ1-1
D gene: -
clone size: -
CDR3 protein: CASSPGKNTEAFF
CDR3 DNA: TGTGCCAGCAGCCCAGGGAAGAACACTGAAGCTTTCTTT

V gene: TRBV27
J gene: TRBJ1-4
D gene: -
clone size: -
CDR3 protein: CASGKGGPTNEKLFF
CDR3 DNA: TGTGCCAGCGGGAAAGGGGGTCCCACTAATGAAAAACTGTTTTTT